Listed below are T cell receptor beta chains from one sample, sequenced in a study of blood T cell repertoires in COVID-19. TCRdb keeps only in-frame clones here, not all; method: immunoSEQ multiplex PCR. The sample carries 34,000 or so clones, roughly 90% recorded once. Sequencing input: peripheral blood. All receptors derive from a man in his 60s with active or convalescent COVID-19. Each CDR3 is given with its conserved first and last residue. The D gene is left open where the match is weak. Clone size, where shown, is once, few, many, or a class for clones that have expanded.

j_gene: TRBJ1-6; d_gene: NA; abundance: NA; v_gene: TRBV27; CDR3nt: TGTGCCAGCAGTCCCGGGAACGCTGGTTCACCCCTCCACTTT; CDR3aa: CASSPGNAGSPLHF
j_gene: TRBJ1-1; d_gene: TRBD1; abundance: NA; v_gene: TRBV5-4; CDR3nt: TGTGCCAGCAGCCTCGGACAGGAGAACACTGAAGCTTTCTTT; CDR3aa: CASSLGQENTEAFF
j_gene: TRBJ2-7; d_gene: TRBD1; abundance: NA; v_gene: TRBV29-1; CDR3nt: TGCAGCGTTGAAGAGGCCCTCCTGAGCGGGACAGGGATCTCCTACGAGCAGTACTTC; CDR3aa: CSVEEALLSGTGISYEQYF
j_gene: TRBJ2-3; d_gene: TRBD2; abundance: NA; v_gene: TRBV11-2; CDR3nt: TGTGCCAGCAGCTCAATCCGGAGACTAGCGGGAGAACTGGATACGCAGTATTTT; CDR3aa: CASSSIRRLAGELDTQYF
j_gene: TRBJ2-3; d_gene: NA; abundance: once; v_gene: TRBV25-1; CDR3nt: TGTGCCAGCAGCCCCGCCCCGGGTCGACCTGGCGGAGATACGCAGTATTTT; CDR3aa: CASSPAPGRPGGDTQYF
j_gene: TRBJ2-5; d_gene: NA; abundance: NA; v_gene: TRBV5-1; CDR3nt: TGCGCCAGCAGTACGACGACTTTAGGAGGAGAGACCCAGTACTTC; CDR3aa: CASSTTTLGGETQYF
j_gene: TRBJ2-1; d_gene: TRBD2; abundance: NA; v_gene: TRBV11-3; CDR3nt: TGTGCCAGCAGCTTAGGAGTACTAGCGGGTCACAATGAGCAGTTCTTC; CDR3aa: CASSLGVLAGHNEQFF
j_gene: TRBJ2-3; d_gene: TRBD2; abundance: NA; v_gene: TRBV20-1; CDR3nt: TGCAGTGCTAGTTACCTTCTAGCGGGGGGGATAGATACGCAGTATTTT; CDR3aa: CSASYLLAGGIDTQYF
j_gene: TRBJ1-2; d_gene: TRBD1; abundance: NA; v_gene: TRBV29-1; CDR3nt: TGCAGCGTTCCGACAGGGAGGAACTATGGCTACACCTTC; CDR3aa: CSVPTGRNYGYTF
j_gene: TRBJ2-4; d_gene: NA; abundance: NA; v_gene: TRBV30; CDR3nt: TGTGCCTGGAGTGTAGGGGGAGCCAAAAACATTCAGTACTTC; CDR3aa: CAWSVGGAKNIQYF
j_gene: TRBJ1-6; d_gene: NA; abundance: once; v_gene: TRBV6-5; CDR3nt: TGTGCCAGCAGCGGGACTTTCGACAATTCACCCCTCCACTTT; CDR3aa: CASSGTFDNSPLHF
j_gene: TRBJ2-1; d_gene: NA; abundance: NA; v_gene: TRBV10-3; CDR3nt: TGTGCCATCAGGTTAAGCGGAAACGGCAACAATGAGCAGTTCTTC; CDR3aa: CAIRLSGNGNNEQFF
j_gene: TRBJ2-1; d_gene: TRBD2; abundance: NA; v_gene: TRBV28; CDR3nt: TGTGCCAGCTGGGGGGGATGGTCCTACAATGAGCAGTTCTTC; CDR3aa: CASWGGWSYNEQFF
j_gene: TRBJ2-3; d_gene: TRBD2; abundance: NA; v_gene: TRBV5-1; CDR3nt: TGCGCCAGCAGCAGTATAGCGGGAGTGTTAGATACGCAGTATTTT; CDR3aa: CASSSIAGVLDTQYF
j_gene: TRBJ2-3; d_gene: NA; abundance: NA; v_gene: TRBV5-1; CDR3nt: TGCGCCAGCAGCTCCCACCGACTAGACACGGGGTCAGGAGATACGCAGTATTTT; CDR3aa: CASSSHRLDTGSGDTQYF
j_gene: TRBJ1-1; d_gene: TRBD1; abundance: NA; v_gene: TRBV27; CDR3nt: TGTGCCAGCAGTATCGACAGGGTTCTCGCTGAAGCTTTCTTT; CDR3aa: CASSIDRVLAEAFF
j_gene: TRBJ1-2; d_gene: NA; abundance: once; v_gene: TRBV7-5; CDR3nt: TGTGCCAGAAGCTTAGGTAAAGCCAACTATGGCTACACCTTC; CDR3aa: CARSLGKANYGYTF
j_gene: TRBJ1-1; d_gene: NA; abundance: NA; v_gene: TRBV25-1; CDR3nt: TGTGCCAGTCCCTACAGGGAGTTGGGAGCTTTCTTT; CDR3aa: CASPYRELGAFF
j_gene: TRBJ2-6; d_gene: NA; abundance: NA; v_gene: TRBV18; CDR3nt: TGTGCCAGCTCACCTCAGTCTGGGGCCAACGTCCTGACTTTC; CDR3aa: CASSPQSGANVLTF
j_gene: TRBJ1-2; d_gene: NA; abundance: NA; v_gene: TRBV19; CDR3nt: TGTGCCAGCCGGACACGGCAGGAAGCTAACTATGGCTACACCTTC; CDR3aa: CASRTRQEANYGYTF
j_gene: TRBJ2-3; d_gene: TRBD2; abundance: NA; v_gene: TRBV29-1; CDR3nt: TGCAGCATGACAGGACTAGCGATTGGCACAGATACGCAGTATTTT; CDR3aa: CSMTGLAIGTDTQYF
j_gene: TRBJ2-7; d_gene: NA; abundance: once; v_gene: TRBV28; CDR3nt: TGTGCCAGCATCCCTACCCTAGGGGTGGAGGGTTACGAGCAGTACTTC; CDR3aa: CASIPTLGVEGYEQYF
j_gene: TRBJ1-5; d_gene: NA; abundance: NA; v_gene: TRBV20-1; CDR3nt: TGCAGTGCTAGTGGTATTCATCAGCCCCAGCATTTT; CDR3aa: CSASGIHQPQHF
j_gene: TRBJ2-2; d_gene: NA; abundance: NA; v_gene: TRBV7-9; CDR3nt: TGTGCCAGCAGTCAAACCGGGGAGCTGTTTTTT; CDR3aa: CASSQTGELFF
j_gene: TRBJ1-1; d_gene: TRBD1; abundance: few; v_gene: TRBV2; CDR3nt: TGTGCCAGCAGTCGGACAGGGACTGAAGCTTTCTTT; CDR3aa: CASSRTGTEAFF
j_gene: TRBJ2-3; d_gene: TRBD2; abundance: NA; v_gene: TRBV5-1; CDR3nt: TGCGCCAGCAGCTTGGCCCCACTAGCGGGACCTGATACGCAGTATTTT; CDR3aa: CASSLAPLAGPDTQYF
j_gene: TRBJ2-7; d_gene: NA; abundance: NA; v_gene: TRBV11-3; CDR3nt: TGTGCCAGCAGCTTGGGGCAGTGCCTCGACGAGCAGTACTTC; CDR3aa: CASSLGQCLDEQYF
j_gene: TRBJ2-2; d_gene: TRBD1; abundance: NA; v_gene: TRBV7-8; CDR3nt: TGTGCCAGCAGCTCCCTGACAGGGGCGGTCGGGGAGCTGTTTTTT; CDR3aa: CASSSLTGAVGELFF
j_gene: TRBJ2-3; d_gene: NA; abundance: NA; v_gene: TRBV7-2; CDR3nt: TGTGCCAGCATCCGGAGCACAGATACGCAGTATTTT; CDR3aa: CASIRSTDTQYF
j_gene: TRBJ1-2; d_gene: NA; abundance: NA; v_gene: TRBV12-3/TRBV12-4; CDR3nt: TGTGCCAGCAGTTTCGCAGGGAAAGGGGGCTACACCTTC; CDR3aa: CASSFAGKGGYTF
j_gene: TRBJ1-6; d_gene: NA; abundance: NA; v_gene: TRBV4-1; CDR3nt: TGCGCCAGCAGCGCCCAGGGGCGAAGTTATAATTCACCCCTCCACTTT; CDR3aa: CASSAQGRSYNSPLHF
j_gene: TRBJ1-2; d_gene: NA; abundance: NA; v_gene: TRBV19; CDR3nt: TGTGCCAGTTATAGACTAGCAGGGGCGCCCTTCTATGGCTACACCTTC; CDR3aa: CASYRLAGAPFYGYTF
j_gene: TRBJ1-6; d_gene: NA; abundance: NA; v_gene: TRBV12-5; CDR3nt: TGTGCTAGTGGTTTGGTCCCTAAAAGCGGGACTCCCACTGGGTCACCCCTCCACTTT; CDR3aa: CASGLVPKSGTPTGSPLHF
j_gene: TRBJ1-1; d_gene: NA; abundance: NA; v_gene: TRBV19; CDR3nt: TGTGCCAGTATGGTGGGCAGCTTGAACACTGAAGCTTTCTTT; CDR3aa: CASMVGSLNTEAFF
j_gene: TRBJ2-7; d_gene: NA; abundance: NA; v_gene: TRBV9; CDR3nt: TGTGCCAGCAGCGCCCAACAGGGTTGGGGCGAGCAGTACTTC; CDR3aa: CASSAQQGWGEQYF
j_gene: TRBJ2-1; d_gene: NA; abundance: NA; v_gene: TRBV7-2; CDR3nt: TGTGCCAGCAGCTTAGACCCTAGTAATCGTGTCGGTGAGCAGTTCTTC; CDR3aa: CASSLDPSNRVGEQFF
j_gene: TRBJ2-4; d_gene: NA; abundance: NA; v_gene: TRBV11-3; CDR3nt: TGTGCCAGCAGCTTAGCCCGTACTAGCGCCAAAAACATTCAGTACTTC; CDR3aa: CASSLARTSAKNIQYF
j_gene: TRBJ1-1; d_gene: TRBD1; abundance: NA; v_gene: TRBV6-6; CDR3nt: TGTGCCAGCAGTTCGACAGGGGATTCTGAAGCTTTCTTT; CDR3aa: CASSSTGDSEAFF
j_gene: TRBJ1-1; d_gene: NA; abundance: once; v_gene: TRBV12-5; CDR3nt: TGTGCTAGTGGTTGGCACGGCAGCGACACTGAAGCTTTCTTT; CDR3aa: CASGWHGSDTEAFF
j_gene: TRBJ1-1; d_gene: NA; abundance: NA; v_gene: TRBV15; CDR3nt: TGTGCCACCAGCAGAGTTCGGCAGGGGAACACTGAAGCTTTCTTT; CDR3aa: CATSRVRQGNTEAFF
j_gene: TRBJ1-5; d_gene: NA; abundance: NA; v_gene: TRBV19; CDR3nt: TGTGCCAGTAAATTGACTCAGGGGCGAAGAGATCAGCCCCAGCATTTT; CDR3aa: CASKLTQGRRDQPQHF
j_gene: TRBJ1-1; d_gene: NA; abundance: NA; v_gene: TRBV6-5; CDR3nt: TGTGCCAGCAGTTACTCGCAGGGTCCCACTGAAGCTTTCTTT; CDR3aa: CASSYSQGPTEAFF
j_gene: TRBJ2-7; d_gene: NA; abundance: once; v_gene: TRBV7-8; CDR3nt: TGTGCCAGCAGCCCATTCAGGGTTGGGGGCCTCTCCTACGAGCAGTACTTC; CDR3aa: CASSPFRVGGLSYEQYF
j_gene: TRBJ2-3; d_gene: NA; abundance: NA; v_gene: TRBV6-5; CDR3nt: TGTGCCAGCAAGAGTAGGGGCTGGAGCACAGATACGCAGTATTTT; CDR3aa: CASKSRGWSTDTQYF
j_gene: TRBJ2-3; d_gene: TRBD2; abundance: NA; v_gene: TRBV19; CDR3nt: TGTGCCAGTAGACTAGCGGGAGCAGATACGCAGTATTTT; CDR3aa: CASRLAGADTQYF
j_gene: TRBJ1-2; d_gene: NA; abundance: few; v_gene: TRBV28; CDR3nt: TGTGCCAGCAGTTTTTCAGGAAGCTATGGCTACACCTTC; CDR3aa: CASSFSGSYGYTF
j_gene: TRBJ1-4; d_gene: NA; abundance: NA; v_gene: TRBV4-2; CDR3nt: TGTGCCAGCAGCCACCCCGCGGGGGACCTTAATGAAAAACTGTTTTTT; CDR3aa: CASSHPAGDLNEKLFF
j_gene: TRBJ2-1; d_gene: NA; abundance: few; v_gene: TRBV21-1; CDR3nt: TGTGCCAGCAGCATACTTGAGCGGAAGAAAAATGAGCAGTTCTTC; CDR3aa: CASSILERKKNEQFF